These 16 T cell receptor beta chains came from one sample sequenced in a study of T-cell reconstitution after alpha-beta-depleted transplantation in children (dated by TCRdb to the mid-2010s). Sample treatment or condition, as interpreted from the label and publication: allogeneic hematopoietic cell transplantation with graft depleted of TCRalphabeta T cells and CD19 B cells. Library generation was performed with PCR. Sequencing was performed on an Illumina HiSeq 2500. Molecular barcoding was employed in the preparation of TCR libraries, with unique molecular identifiers being used to normalize TCRbeta repertoire quantification. TCRdb itself trimmed the public reads at Q25 with fastp, ran MiXCR and retained productive beta chains. Here each entry gathers all rows of one CDR3 protein and keeps the most common genes and DNA. The sample profile shows hundreds of thousands of distinct CDR3 sequences; over 10% of them were found once. The leading ten clones occupy about 2% of the sample.

Source: PBMCs, mostly from graft donor cells, taken 360 days after TCRalphabeta/CD19-depleted stem cell transplant. The receptors stem from a male patient younger than 18 who had a stem cell transplant for acute myeloid leukemia, so the T cells may come from the graft donor.

V is TRBV7-6 and J is TRBJ2-5; 9 bases align to TRBD1. The trim removed 5 bases at V and 5 bases at J, leaving 9 bases unmatched. Germline CDR1 reads SGHVS; CDR2 reads FNYEAQ. This CDR3 spans 15 amino acids. CDR3 residues: CASSQGTGTVETQYF. CDR3 nucleotide sequence: TGTGCCAGCAGCCAGGGGACAGGGACGGTGGAGACCCAGTACTTC. The full variable domain, rest sourced from reference TRBV7-6 and TRBJ2-5, is GAGVSQSPRYKVTKRGQDVALRCDPISGHVSLYWYRQALGQGPEFLTYFNYEAQQDKSGLPNDRFSAERPEGSISTLTIQRTEQRDSAMYRCASSQGTGTVETQYFGPGTRLLVL.

The chain couples TRBV12-3 or TRBV12-4 to TRBJ1-1; no clear D. V was clipped by 8 bases and J by 2 bases, with 15 bases between them. The CDR3 extends over 14 amino acids. DNA of the CDR3: TGTGCCAGCGGCTCCGCGGACCGCAACACTGAAGCTTTCTTT. Residues: CASGSADRNTEAFF.

As to this clonotype: This clone may be a read error of a much larger clone one base away. This chain joins TRBV5-6 and TRBJ2-7; tentative D call: TRBD2 (5 bases). V was cut by 7 bases and J by 2 bases, with 13 bases left in between. Germline V gene sequence: CDR1 SGHDT, CDR2 YYEEEE. This CDR3 region has 13 residues. CDR3 region: CASGPGVAYEQYF. For the CDR3, the DNA is TGTGCCAGCGGCCCCGGGGTGGCCTACGAGCAGTACTTC.

The sample holds a few counts of this clonotype. This chain joins TRBV28 and TRBJ1-5; 7 bases agree with TRBD1. Per the germline V gene, CDR1 is MDHEN and CDR2 is SYDVKM. J gave up 6 bases and V 2 bases, and 10 bases lay outside the gene matches. CDR3 length equals 16 residues. The CDR3, as DNA: TGTGCCAGCAGTTTAAGGGAGGGGGCGTTCGGTCAGCCCCAGCATTTT. Protein sequence: CASSLREGAFGQPQHF.

This clonotype was recorded many times. This chain connects TRBV7-2 to TRBJ2-3; 11 bases match TRBD2. V was clipped by 5 bases and J by 5 bases; unmatched bases: 9. CDR1 is SGHTA, CDR2 FQGNSA, per germline. The CDR3 runs to 16 residues. The CDR3 nucleotides read TGTGCCAGCAGCCCCCTAACTAGCGGGAGAGGAGATACGCAGTATTTT. Protein: CASSPLTSGRGDTQYF.

The genes are TRBV20-1 and TRBJ2-7; 11 positions match TRBD1. The CDR3 covers 16 residues. J lost 1 base, V lost 4 bases, and 9 bases had no gene match. Per germline, CDR1 DFQATT and CDR2 SNEGSKA (reference sequence). As DNA, the CDR3 is TGCAGTGCTATTGGGTCGGGACAGGGGGTATCCTACGAGCAGTACTTC. This encodes CSAIGSGQGVSYEQYF.

The chain combines TRBV7-6 with TRBJ2-6, with 8 bases matching TRBD1. This CDR3 spans 17 amino acids. The V and J ends lost 5 bases and 0 bases, in that order; junction bases with no gene match: 6. In germline, CDR1 is SGHVS, CDR2 FNYEAQ. As DNA, the CDR3 is TGTGCCAGCAGCCTATGGACAGGGTACTCTGGGGCCAACGTCCTGACTTTC. The encoded protein is CASSLWTGYSGANVLTF. The entire variable domain, with the rest obtained from reference TRBV7-6 and TRBJ2-6, is as follows: GAGVSQSPRYKVTKRGQDVALRCDPISGHVSLYWYRQALGQGPEFLTYFNYEAQQDKSGLPNDRFSAERPEGSISTLTIQRTEQRDSAMYRCASSLWTGYSGANVLTFGAGSRLTVL.

This clonotype has a handful of counts. V is TRBV4-3 and J is TRBJ2-7, with 9 bases matching TRBD1. V was clipped by 0 bases and J by 1 base; unmatched bases: 10. Germline lookup yields CDR1 LGHNA and CDR2 YSLEER. The CDR3 consists of 18 residues. CDR3: CASSQDRGTGQGSYEQYF. The CDR3 nucleotides are TGCGCCAGCAGCCAAGATAGGGGGACGGGACAGGGATCCTACGAGCAGTACTTC.

This chain joins TRBV29-1 and TRBJ2-3; TRBD2 is a possible D gene (6 bases). This CDR3 comprises 14 residues. V lost 8 bases to trimming and J lost 5 bases, with 20 bases between them. The germline V gene encodes CDR1 SQVTM and CDR2 ANQGSEA. In DNA, the CDR3 is TGCAGCACCGAGTTATCTAGCGACTTAGATACGCAGTATTTT. Encoded protein: CSTELSSDLDTQYF.

This sequence joins TRBV11-1 and TRBJ2-7; a possible D gene is TRBD2 (5 bases). The ends were cut back, 3 bases at V and 5 bases at J, with 14 bases in the middle. Germline V gene data show CDR1 as SGHAT and CDR2 as FQDESV (reference sequence). There are 14 residues in the CDR3. The CDR3 DNA is TGTGCCAGCAGCTTGGACTGGGTCCGGGACGAGCAGTACTTC. Its translation: CASSLDWVRDEQYF.

This clonotype was counted a few times. The chain employs TRBV28 and TRBJ2-7, with a weak D call TRBD1 (6 bases). The germline gives CDR1 MDHEN, CDR2 SYDVKM. The V end was cut by 6 bases, the J end by 3 bases, with 18 bases between. CDR3 length: 15 residues. The CDR3: CASRETGPSLYEQYF. In DNA, the CDR3 is TGTGCCAGCAGGGAGACAGGTCCCTCCCTCTACGAGCAGTACTTC. Full variable domain (missing parts from reference TRBV28 and TRBJ2-7): DVKVTQSSRYLVKRTGEKVFLECVQDMDHENMFWYRQDPGLGLRLIYFSYDVKMKEKGDIPEGYSVSREKKERFSLILESASTNQTSMYLCASRETGPSLYEQYFGPGTRLTVT.

This clonotype was recorded at least ten times. V is TRBV5-1 and J is TRBJ2-3; 12 nucleotides align to TRBD2. From germline, CDR1 is SGHRS and CDR2 YFSETQ. V was pared by 4 bases and J by 3 bases, with 6 bases of the junction left unmatched. The CDR3 is 16 residues long. CDR3 amino acids: CASSLGLAGKTDTQYF. The CDR3 DNA reads as TGCGCCAGCAGCCTGGGACTAGCGGGTAAAACAGATACGCAGTATTTT.

This clonotype was seen repeatedly, ten times or more. The V call is TRBV5-1, the J call TRBJ2-7; 7 nucleotides agree with TRBD1. CDR3 size: 15 residues. After removal of 0 bases from V and 7 bases from J, the junction contained 10 bases not matched to a gene. Germline-derived CDR1 and CDR2 are SGHRS and YFSETQ. The CDR3 DNA reads as TGCGCCAGCAGCTTGGCCGAACGACAGGGACGAGAGCAGTACTTC. It translates to CASSLAERQGREQYF. Full variable domain (outside the CDR3, taken from reference TRBV5-1 and TRBJ2-7): KAGVTQTPRYLIKTRGQQVTLSCSPISGHRSVSWYQQTPGQGLQFLFEYFSETQRNKGNFPGRFSGRQFSNSRSEMNVSTLELGDSALYLCASSLAERQGREQYFGPGTRLTVT.

The chain links TRBV12-3 or TRBV12-4 to TRBJ2-7; D may be TRBD2 (5 bases). Trimming left V 8 bases short and J 2 bases short, with 13 bases between. The CDR3 is made up of 13 amino acids. In DNA form, the CDR3 reads TGTGCCAGCCGCGTAAGCGGCCCCTACGAGCAGTACTTC. Its protein is CASRVSGPYEQYF.

The CDR3 here is CASSSGFTYNEQFF. The CDR3 DNA sequence: TGTGCCAGCAGTTCGGGTTTTACCTACAATGAGCAGTTCTTC. The chain carries TRBV28 and TRBJ2-1; D ambiguous. Deletions cut 4 bases from V and 2 bases from J, with 9 bases between. Germline V gene sequence: CDR1 MDHEN, CDR2 SYDVKM. The CDR3 is 14 residues long.

The chain combines TRBV9 with TRBJ1-2; no clear D gene. Looked up from germline, CDR1 is SGDLS and CDR2 is YYNGEE. V was pared by 0 bases and J by 3 bases, with 18 bases between. The CDR3 is 17 amino acids. This chain's CDR3 is CASSVGISSNWDYGYTF. CDR3 DNA sequence: TGTGCCAGCAGCGTAGGGATATCGTCCAACTGGGACTATGGCTACACCTTC.